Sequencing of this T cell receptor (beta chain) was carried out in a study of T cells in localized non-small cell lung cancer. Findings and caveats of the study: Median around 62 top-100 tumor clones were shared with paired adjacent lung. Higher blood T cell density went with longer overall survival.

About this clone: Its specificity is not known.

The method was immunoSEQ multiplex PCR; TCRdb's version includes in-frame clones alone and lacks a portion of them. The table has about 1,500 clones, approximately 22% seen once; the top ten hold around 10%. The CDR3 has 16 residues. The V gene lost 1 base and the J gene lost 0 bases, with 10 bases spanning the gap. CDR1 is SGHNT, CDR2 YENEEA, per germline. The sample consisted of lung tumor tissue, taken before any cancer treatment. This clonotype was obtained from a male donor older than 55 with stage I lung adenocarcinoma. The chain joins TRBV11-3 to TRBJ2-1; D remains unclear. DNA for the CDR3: TGTGCCAGCAGCTTAGGAATGGGGTTCTCCTACAATGAGCAGTTCTTC. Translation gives CASSLGMGFSYNEQFF.